The 30 T cell receptor beta chains below all came from one sample that was sequenced in a study of T cells in Graves' hyperthyroidism and ophthalmopathy. Amplified regions were TCR beta CDR3 sequences from RNA transcripts. A set of HTBI primers served as the primers for a first-round RT-PCR of the TCR CDR3. TCRdb re-called the multiplex PCR reads through MiXCR, storing one row per CDR3 protein. The data hold about 360,000 distinct CDR3 sequences, with less than 15% observed a single time. The sequencing sample was made of blood. These receptors all stem from a woman under 30 with Graves' hyperthyroidism.

This clonotype was detected a few times. This chain links TRBV19 with TRBJ2-3; TRBD1 might be the D (5 bases). Trimming took off 5 bases at V and 2 bases at J, with 14 bases between the two ends. The CDR3 contains 15 residues. Germline V gene sequence: CDR1 LNHDA, CDR2 SQIVND (reference sequence). The CDR3 is CASSPPGGATDTQYF. DNA for the CDR3: TGTGCCAGTAGTCCCCCCGGTGGGGCCACAGATACGCAGTATTTT.

In this sample, this clonotype turned up many times. The chain couples TRBV7-3 to TRBJ2-3; D is undetermined. V dropped 5 bases and J dropped 5 bases, with 20 bases sitting between them. This CDR3 contains 16 residues. The germline V gene encodes CDR1 SGHTA and CDR2 FQGTGA. CDR3 residues: CASSPAGPLPRDTQYF. CDR3 sequence (DNA): TGTGCCAGCAGCCCCGCCGGGCCCCTCCCGAGAGATACGCAGTATTTT.

This clonotype has a count of ten or more. The CDR3 coding sequence is TGTGCCAGCAGATCCGGGGACAGGCAAGAGACCCAGTACTTC. Its protein is CASRSGDRQETQYF. This chain connects TRBV28 to TRBJ2-5; 8 nucleotides align to TRBD1. J lost 2 bases, V lost 6 bases, and 5 bases had no gene match. The germline gives CDR1 MDHEN, CDR2 SYDVKM. The CDR3 length is 14 residues.

This chain joins TRBV19 and TRBJ1-1; 9 bases are shared with TRBD1. J lost 4 bases, V lost 6 bases, and 6 bases had no gene match. This CDR3 spans 14 amino acids. The germline V gene encodes CDR1 LNHDA and CDR2 SQIVND (reference sequence). The CDR3 DNA reads as TGTGCCAGTAGCCGGACAGGGGAGGGCACTGAAGCTTTCTTT. Encoded protein: CASSRTGEGTEAFF.

This clonotype was counted between two and nine times. The V gene is TRBV10-3, the J gene TRBJ1-1; no reliable D call. Germline CDR1 reads ENHRY; CDR2 reads SYGVKD. V lost 6 bases, J lost 0 bases, and 11 bases lay in between. CDR3 length equals 14 residues. The CDR3 bases are TGTGCCATCAGGGTGGGAGACTTGAACACTGAAGCTTTCTTT. It yields the protein CAIRVGDLNTEAFF.

Ten or more counts support this clonotype. The chain recombines TRBV5-1 with TRBJ2-1, with D perhaps matching TRBD2 (7 bases). Trimming left V 0 bases short and J 9 bases short, with 13 bases between. CDR1 SGHRS and CDR2 YFSETQ come from the germline V gene. This CDR3 region has 14 residues. The DNA for the CDR3 is TGCGCCAGCAGCTTGGTCGGGGGGCTGAGTGAGCAGTTCTTC. Amino acid sequence: CASSLVGGLSEQFF.

This clonotype was observed a handful of times. V and J are TRBV9 and TRBJ2-1; tentatively, D is TRBD1 (6 bases). Deletions cut 3 bases from V and 5 bases from J, with 15 bases between. CDR3 length equals 15 residues. Germline CDR1 SGDLS, CDR2 YYNGEE. The CDR3 spells CASSESSRTDNEQFF. CDR3 bases: TGTGCCAGCAGCGAGAGCAGTAGGACAGACAATGAGCAGTTCTTC.

This clonotype was seen only once. A much larger clone is a single base away; this may be a read error. V usage is TRBV20-1 and J usage is TRBJ1-2; no firm D call. The CDR3 consists of 11 residues. V shed 5 bases and J shed 5 bases, with 9 bases lying between them. Germline V gives CDR1 DFQATT, CDR2 SNEGSKA (reference sequence). CDR3 region: CSAGEQYGYTF. The DNA for the CDR3 is TGCAGTGCTGGGGAACAGTATGGCTACACCTTC.

This clonotype was observed at least ten times. This chain joins TRBV28 and TRBJ2-3, with D unresolved. With 5 bases removed from V and 1 base from J, the gap between germline ends came to 7 bases. The CDR3 runs 13 residues. Germline values: CDR1 MDHEN, CDR2 SYDVKM. CDR3 in amino acids: CASSPYRTDTQYF. In nucleotides, the CDR3 is TGTGCCAGCAGTCCCTATCGCACAGATACGCAGTATTTT.

This clonotype was observed once. A read error may account for a junction end that differs from germline. The rearrangement links TRBV6-9 to TRBJ2-7; tentatively, D is TRBD2 (6 bases). Looked up from germline, CDR1 is MNHGY and CDR2 is SVAAGI. The CDR3 consists of 15 residues. CDR3 amino acids: CACSYGQGGGNEQYF. In nucleotides, the CDR3 is TGTGCCTGCAGTTACGGGCAGGGAGGAGGGAACGAGCAGTACTTC.

In this sample, this clonotype turned up many times. V and J are TRBV20-1 and TRBJ2-1; TRBD1 is a possible D gene (6 bases). The CDR3 totals 14 residues. Germline lookup yields CDR1 DFQATT and CDR2 SNEGSKA (reference sequence). The ends were cut back, 3 bases at V and 5 bases at J, with 14 bases in the middle. The CDR3 region is CSASSQGSHNEQFF. The CDR3 DNA follows: TGCAGTGCTAGCTCACAGGGTTCCCACAATGAGCAGTTCTTC.

This clonotype was observed a handful of times. V gene TRBV18 combines with J gene TRBJ1-1; D gene uncertain. CDR1 and CDR2 (germline): KGHSH, LQKENI. The ends were cut back, 8 bases at V and 0 bases at J, with 13 bases in the middle. This CDR3 has 14 residues. The CDR3 nucleotides read TGTGCCAGCCGAGAGCGGGAAATGAACACTGAAGCTTTCTTT. Its translation: CASREREMNTEAFF.

As concerns this clonotype: This could be a read error, since a much larger clone is one nucleotide away. This chain's CDR3 is CASSILVGQGVSYEQYF. CDR3 nucleotides: TGTGCCAGCAGTATTCTGGTGGGGCAGGGAGTCTCCTACGAGCAGTACTTC. The rearrangement joins TRBV28 to TRBJ2-7; possibly TRBD1 or TRBD2 for D (5 bases each). CDR1 and CDR2 from the germline V gene are MDHEN and SYDVKM. The CDR3 is 17 residues long. V lost 5 bases and J 0 bases, leaving 20 bases between the germline ends.

This clonotype was observed at least ten times. This chain joins TRBV20-1 and TRBJ2-1; 10 bases map to TRBD2. Germline V gives CDR1 DFQATT, CDR2 SNEGSKA (reference sequence). The CDR3 extends over 15 amino acids. V shed 3 bases and J 4 bases; nucleotides not matched to a gene: 6. This CDR3 reads CSARSGTSVYNEQFF. As DNA, the CDR3 is TGCAGTGCTAGGAGTGGGACTAGCGTGTACAATGAGCAGTTCTTC.

This clonotype showed up many times. The chain's CDR3 is CASSLDYTDTQYF. CDR3 DNA: TGTGCCAGCTCACTGGACTACACAGATACGCAGTATTTT. The gene calls are TRBV18 and TRBJ2-3, with D possibly being TRBD2 (6 bases). The CDR3 length is 13 residues. From germline, CDR1 is KGHSH and CDR2 LQKENI. V lost 4 bases and J 2 bases, leaving 7 bases between the germline ends.

The chain recombines TRBV20-1 with TRBJ2-1; tentatively, D is TRBD2 (5 bases). Germline CDR1 is DFQATT and CDR2 is SNEGSKA (reference sequence). V was pared by 3 bases and J by 10 bases, with 10 bases between. The CDR3 length is 11 residues. For the CDR3, the DNA is TGCAGTGCTAGCCCCGGCGGGGAGCAGTTCTTC. It translates to CSASPGGEQFF.

This clonotype has a count of ten or more. As DNA, the CDR3 is TGTGCCAGCAGCCCCATATATCGGCGGAGGAGCACAGATACGCAGTATTTT. This sequence encodes CASSPIYRRRSTDTQYF. The chain is built from TRBV13 and TRBJ2-3; D might be TRBD2 (5 bases). Germline CDR1 reads PRHDT; CDR2 reads FYEKMQ (reference sequence). The CDR3 is made up of 17 amino acids. V was clipped by 5 bases and J by 0 bases, with 18 bases between them.

This clonotype was counted at least ten times. The rearrangement uses TRBV10-3 and TRBJ1-2; no clear D. CDR3 size: 13 residues. The germline V gene has CDR1 ENHRY and CDR2 SYGVKD. The V gene lost 1 base and the J gene lost 4 bases, with 7 bases spanning the gap. CDR3 DNA sequence: TGTGCCATCAGTGAGTTGGACGGCTATGGCTACACCTTC. It yields the protein CAISELDGYGYTF.

This clonotype was observed a handful of times. This chain links TRBV19 with TRBJ2-5; D is uncertain. Looked up from germline, CDR1 is LNHDA and CDR2 is SQIVND (reference sequence). The CDR3 is made up of 12 amino acids. The V end lost 10 bases, the J end lost 3 bases, and 12 bases lay between the germline ends. In DNA, the CDR3 is TGTGCCACTAGAAGAGACAAAGAGACCCAGTACTTC. It is translated as CATRRDKETQYF.

This clonotype came up a few times. The CDR3 DNA follows: TGTGCCAGCAGCCCAGAAGGGGGGGGGGAAACCACAGATACGCAGTATTTT. Translation gives CASSPEGGGETTDTQYF. This chain connects TRBV9 to TRBJ2-3, with D perhaps TRBD2 (7 bases). Trimming left V 4 bases short and J 2 bases short, with 20 bases between. CDR1 is SGDLS and CDR2 is YYNGEE in the germline V gene. This CDR3 is 17 amino acids long. Combining the CDR3 with reference TRBV9 and TRBJ2-3 gives the whole variable domain DSGVTQTPKHLITATGQRVTLRCSPRSGDLSVYWYQQSLDQGLQFLIQYYNGEERAKGNILERFSAQQFPDLHSELNLSSLELGDSALYFCASSPEGGGETTDTQYFGPGTRLTVL.

The chain couples TRBV28 to TRBJ2-1; D is ambiguous. Germline CDR1 and CDR2: MDHEN and SYDVKM. There are 13 residues in the CDR3. V lost 5 bases and J lost 2, with 7 bases in between. The CDR3 protein is CASSDSAYNEQFF. In DNA form, the CDR3 reads TGTGCCAGCAGTGACTCGGCCTACAATGAGCAGTTCTTC.

This clonotype was seen many times. The chain is built from TRBV2 and TRBJ1-1; a weak D match, TRBD1 (5 bases). Germline values: CDR1 SNHLY, CDR2 FYNNEI. The ends were cut back, 5 bases at V and 3 bases at J, with 10 bases in the middle. The CDR3 consists of 13 residues. The CDR3: CASSRTGDTEAFF. As DNA, the CDR3 is TGTGCCAGCAGTAGGACGGGGGACACTGAAGCTTTCTTT. Full variable domain (remainder filled in from reference TRBV2 and TRBJ1-1): EPEVTQTPSHQVTQMGQEVILRCVPISNHLYFYWYRQILGQKVEFLVSFYNNEISEKSEIFDDQFSVERPDGSNFTLKIRSTKLEDSAMYFCASSRTGDTEAFFGQGTRLTVV.

The chain joins TRBV28 to TRBJ2-1, with D perhaps TRBD2 (5 bases). This CDR3 comprises 13 residues. Per the germline V gene, CDR1 is MDHEN and CDR2 is SYDVKM. Trimming pared 6 bases from V and 5 bases from J, leaving 11 bases between. The CDR3 region is CASRPDFNNEQFF. The CDR3 DNA follows: TGTGCCAGCAGACCGGACTTTAACAATGAGCAGTTCTTC.

This clonotype appeared many times. This chain joins TRBV9 and TRBJ2-5; the D gene could be TRBD1 or TRBD2 (5 bases each). This CDR3 region has 12 residues. Germline V CDR1 and CDR2: SGDLS, YYNGEE. The V and J ends lost 4 bases and 5 bases respectively, with 9 bases between them. CDR3 sequence reads: CASSPEGETQYF. CDR3 bases: TGTGCCAGCAGCCCCGAGGGGGAGACCCAGTACTTC.

This chain connects TRBV9 to TRBJ2-4; D assignment may be TRBD1 or TRBD2 (5 bases each). Trimming shortened V by 0 bases and J by 3 bases, and 7 bases separated the two germline ends. Germline V gene lookup returns CDR1 SGDLS and CDR2 YYNGEE. The CDR3 contains 14 residues. The CDR3 loop is CASSVGGVKNIQYF. CDR3 bases: TGTGCCAGCAGCGTAGGAGGGGTCAAAAACATTCAGTACTTC. Full variable domain (remainder filled in from reference TRBV9 and TRBJ2-4): DSGVTQTPKHLITATGQRVTLRCSPRSGDLSVYWYQQSLDQGLQFLIQYYNGEERAKGNILERFSAQQFPDLHSELNLSSLELGDSALYFCASSVGGVKNIQYFGAGTRLSVL.

About this clonotype itself: Since a much larger clone is just one base distant, this may be a read error. The chain uses TRBV6-2 or TRBV6-3 and TRBJ1-1; D not resolved. With 5 bases removed from V and 4 bases from J, the gap between germline ends came to 11 bases. Germline assignment: CDR1 MNHEY and CDR2 SVGEGT. This CDR3 contains 13 residues. CDR3 nucleotide sequence: TGTGCCAGCAGTGTTCAAGCGAGCACTGAAGCTTTCTTT. Amino acid sequence: CASSVQASTEAFF.

The table lists this clonotype with many counts. V and J are TRBV4-1 and TRBJ1-1; TRBD1 matches 8 bases. The CDR3 is 16 residues long. The ends lost 4 bases at V and 5 bases at J; junction bases unmatched: 12. Germline-derived CDR1 and CDR2 are MGHRA and YSYEKL. CDR3 coding DNA: TGCGCCAGCAGCCTCACCTATGACAGGGGTCTGACTGAAGCTTTCTTT. It codes for CASSLTYDRGLTEAFF.

This clonotype was seen repeatedly, ten times or more. The chain links TRBV18 to TRBJ1-4; no reliable D call. The V gene lost 2 bases and the J gene lost 8 bases, with 12 bases spanning the gap. CDR3 length: 14 residues. Per germline, CDR1 KGHSH and CDR2 LQKENI. This chain's CDR3 is CASSPRDAYEKLFF. CDR3 coding DNA: TGTGCCAGCTCACCAAGGGATGCCTACGAAAAACTGTTTTTT. Full variable domain (remainder filled in from reference TRBV18 and TRBJ1-4): NAGVMQNPRHLVRRRGQEARLRCSPMKGHSHVYWYRQLPEEGLKFMVYLQKENIIDESGMPKERFSAEFPKEGPSILRIQQVVRGDSAAYFCASSPRDAYEKLFFGSGTQLSVL.

The chain combines TRBV19 with TRBJ1-5; perhaps TRBD1 as D (6 bases). CDR3 size: 16 residues. V lost 4 bases to trimming and J lost 6 bases, with 19 bases between them. Per the germline V gene, CDR1 is LNHDA and CDR2 is SQIVND (reference sequence). CDR3: CASSTPTGSWIQPQHF. Here the CDR3 DNA reads TGTGCCAGTAGTACGCCTACAGGGTCCTGGATTCAGCCCCAGCATTTT.

This clonotype was detected many times. This sequence joins TRBV29-1 and TRBJ2-7; 9 nucleotides agree with TRBD1. V shed 6 bases and J 4 bases; nucleotides not matched to a gene: 4. The CDR3 has 12 residues. The germline V gene has CDR1 SQVTM and CDR2 ANQGSEA. CDR3 DNA sequence: TGCAGCGTGGCCGGGACAGGGTACGAGCAGTACTTC. As protein: CSVAGTGYEQYF.